This record concerns one T cell receptor (beta chain) sequence. Its antigen is not identified. The data stem from a study of CD8+ T cells in alopecia areata. The CDR3 has 14 amino acids. Germline assignment: CDR1 MDHEN and CDR2 SYDVKM. Trimming at V came to 6 bases and at J to 5 bases, leaving 8 bases not matched to a gene. Findings and caveats of the study: Sequencing of scalp samples also includes resident alphabeta T cells from normal skin. Possibly because of HLA-related factors, TCR sharing was less clear across patients than in mice.

Following extraction, RNA underwent reverse transcription to cDNA, which served as the sequencing template. Generated by immunoSEQ multiplex PCR, the TCRdb table keeps only in-frame clones and is missing some. The sample has about 140,000 clones, around 55% seen once. The rearrangement uses TRBV28 and TRBJ2-5; 8 positions match TRBD1. The source of this sequence is a human donor in good health. The sequenced sample consisted of CD4+ T cells sorted from blood. The CDR3 sequence: CASSIGQGGETQYF. The CDR3 nucleotides read TGTGCCAGCAGCATAGGACAGGGTGGGGAGACCCAGTACTTC.